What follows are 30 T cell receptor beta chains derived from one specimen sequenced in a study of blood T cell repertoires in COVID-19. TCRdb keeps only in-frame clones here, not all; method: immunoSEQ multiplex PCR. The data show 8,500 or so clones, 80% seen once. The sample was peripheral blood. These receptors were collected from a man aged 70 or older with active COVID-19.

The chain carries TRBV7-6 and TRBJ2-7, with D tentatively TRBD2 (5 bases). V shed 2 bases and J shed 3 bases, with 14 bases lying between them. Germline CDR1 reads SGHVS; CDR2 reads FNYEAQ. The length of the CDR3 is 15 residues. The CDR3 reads CASSLLLAPGYEQYF. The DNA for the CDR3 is TGTGCCAGCAGCTTACTTTTAGCGCCCGGCTACGAGCAGTACTTC.

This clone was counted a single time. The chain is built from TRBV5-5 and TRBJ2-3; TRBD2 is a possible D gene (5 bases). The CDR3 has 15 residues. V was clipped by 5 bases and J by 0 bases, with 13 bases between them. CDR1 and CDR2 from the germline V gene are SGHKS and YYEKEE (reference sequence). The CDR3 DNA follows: TGTGCCAGCAGTTACTCCCGGGAAAGCACAGATACGCAGTATTTT. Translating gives CASSYSRESTDTQYF.

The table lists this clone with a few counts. This CDR3 is CASSLAAGGPGQYF. The CDR3 DNA reads as TGTGCCAGCAGCTTGGCAGCGGGAGGGCCCGGGCAGTACTTC. The V call is TRBV5-5, the J call TRBJ2-7, with 10 bases that match TRBD2. The germline V gene has CDR1 SGHKS and CDR2 YYEKEE (reference sequence). The CDR3 sequence is 14 residues long. With 0 bases clipped from V and 9 bases from J, the junction kept 6 bases outside the gene matches.

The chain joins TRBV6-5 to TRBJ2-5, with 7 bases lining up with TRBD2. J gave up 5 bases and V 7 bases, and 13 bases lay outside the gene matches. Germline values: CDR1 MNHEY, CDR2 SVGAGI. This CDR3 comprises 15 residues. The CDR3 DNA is TGTGCCAGCAAGACTAGCTTCAACTCCGGGGAGACCCAGTACTTC. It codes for CASKTSFNSGETQYF.

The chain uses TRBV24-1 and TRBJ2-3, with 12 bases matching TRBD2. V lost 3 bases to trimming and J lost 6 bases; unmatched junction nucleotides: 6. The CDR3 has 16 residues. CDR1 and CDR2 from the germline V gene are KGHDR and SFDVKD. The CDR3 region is CATSDTLAGGPDTQYF. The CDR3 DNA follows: TGTGCCACCAGTGATACCCTAGCGGGAGGGCCGGATACGCAGTATTTT.

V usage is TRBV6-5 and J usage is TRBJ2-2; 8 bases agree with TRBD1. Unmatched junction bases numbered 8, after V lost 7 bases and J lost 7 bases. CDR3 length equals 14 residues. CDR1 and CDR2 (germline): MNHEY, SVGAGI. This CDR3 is CASNPRGRNGELFF. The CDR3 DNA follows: TGTGCCAGCAACCCCAGGGGGCGAAACGGGGAGCTGTTTTTT.

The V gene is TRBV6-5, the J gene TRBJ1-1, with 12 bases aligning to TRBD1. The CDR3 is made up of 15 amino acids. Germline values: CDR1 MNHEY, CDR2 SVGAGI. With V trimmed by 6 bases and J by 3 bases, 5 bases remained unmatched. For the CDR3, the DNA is TGTGCCAGCAGGGGACAGGGGGCTGGGGACACTGAAGCTTTCTTT. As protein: CASRGQGAGDTEAFF.

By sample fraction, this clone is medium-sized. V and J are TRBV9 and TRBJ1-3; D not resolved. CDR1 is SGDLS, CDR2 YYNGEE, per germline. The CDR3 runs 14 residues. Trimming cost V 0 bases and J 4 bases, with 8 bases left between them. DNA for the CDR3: TGTGCCAGCAGCGTAGCGGCACAGGGAAACACCATATATTTT. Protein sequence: CASSVAAQGNTIYF.

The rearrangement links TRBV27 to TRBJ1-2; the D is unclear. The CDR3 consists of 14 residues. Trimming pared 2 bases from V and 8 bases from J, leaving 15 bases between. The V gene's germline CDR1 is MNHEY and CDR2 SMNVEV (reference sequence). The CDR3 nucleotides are TGTGCCAGCAGTTTACGTGAGCAGGTCAAAGGCTACACCTTC. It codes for CASSLREQVKGYTF.

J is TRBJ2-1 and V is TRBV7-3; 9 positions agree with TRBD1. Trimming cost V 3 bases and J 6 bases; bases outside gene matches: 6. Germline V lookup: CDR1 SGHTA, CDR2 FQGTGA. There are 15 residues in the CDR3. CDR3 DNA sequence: TGTGCCAGCAGCTTGGGACAGGGAGGATCCAATGAGCAGTTCTTC. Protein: CASSLGQGGSNEQFF.

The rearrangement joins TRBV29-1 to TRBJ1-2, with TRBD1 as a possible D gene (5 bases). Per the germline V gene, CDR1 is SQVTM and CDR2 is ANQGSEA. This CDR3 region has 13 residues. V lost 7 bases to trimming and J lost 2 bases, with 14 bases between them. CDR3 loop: CSASGTLNYGYTF. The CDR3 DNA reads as TGCAGCGCGTCAGGGACTTTGAACTATGGCTACACCTTC.

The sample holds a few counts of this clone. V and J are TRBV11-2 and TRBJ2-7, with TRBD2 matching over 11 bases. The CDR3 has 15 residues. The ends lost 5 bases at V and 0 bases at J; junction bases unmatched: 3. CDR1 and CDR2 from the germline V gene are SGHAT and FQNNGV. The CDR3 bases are TGTGCCAGCAGCCCTAGCGGGAGGAACTCCTACGAGCAGTACTTC. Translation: CASSPSGRNSYEQYF.

In DNA form, the CDR3 reads TGTGCCAGCAGAGAAAGAGGGCCAGATACGCAGTATTTT. Protein sequence: CASRERGPDTQYF. This chain connects TRBV2 to TRBJ2-3, with a weak D call TRBD2 (5 bases). Germline V gives CDR1 SNHLY, CDR2 FYNNEI. V shed 6 bases and J shed 4 bases, with 11 bases lying between them. This CDR3 has 13 amino acids.

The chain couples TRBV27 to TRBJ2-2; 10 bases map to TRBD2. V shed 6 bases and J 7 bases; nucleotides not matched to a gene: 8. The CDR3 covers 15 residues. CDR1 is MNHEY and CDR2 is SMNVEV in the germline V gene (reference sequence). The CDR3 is CASRASGRVGGELFF. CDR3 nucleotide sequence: TGTGCCAGCAGGGCTAGCGGGAGAGTCGGCGGGGAGCTGTTTTTT.

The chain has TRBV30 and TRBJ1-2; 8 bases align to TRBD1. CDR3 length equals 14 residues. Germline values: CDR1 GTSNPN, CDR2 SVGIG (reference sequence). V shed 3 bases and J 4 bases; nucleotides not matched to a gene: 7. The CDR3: CAWSAGGLGYGYTF. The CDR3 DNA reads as TGTGCCTGGAGCGCAGGGGGCTTAGGCTATGGCTACACCTTC. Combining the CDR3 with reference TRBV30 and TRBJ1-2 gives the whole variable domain SQTIHQWPATLVQPVGSPLSLECTVEGTSNPNLYWYRQAAGRGLQLLFYSVGIGQISSEVPQNLSASRPQDRQFILSSKKLLLSDSGFYLCAWSAGGLGYGYTFGSGTRLTVV.

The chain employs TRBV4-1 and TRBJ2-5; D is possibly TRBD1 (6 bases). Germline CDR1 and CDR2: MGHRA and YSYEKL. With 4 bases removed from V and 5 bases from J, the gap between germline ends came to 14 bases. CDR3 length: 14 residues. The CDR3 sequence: CASSLSRDTETQYF. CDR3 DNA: TGCGCCAGCAGCCTATCCCGGGACACCGAGACCCAGTACTTC.

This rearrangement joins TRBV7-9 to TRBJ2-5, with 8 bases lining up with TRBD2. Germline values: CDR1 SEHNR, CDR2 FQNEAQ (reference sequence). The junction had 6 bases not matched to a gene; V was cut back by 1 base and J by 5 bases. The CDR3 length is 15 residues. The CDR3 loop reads CASSLVAGGVETQYF. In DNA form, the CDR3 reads TGTGCCAGCAGCTTAGTTGCGGGAGGCGTTGAGACCCAGTACTTC.

CDR3 loop: CASSQVAQETQYF. CDR3 DNA sequence: TGCGCCAGCAGCCAAGTGGCCCAAGAGACCCAGTACTTC. The rearrangement uses TRBV4-1 and TRBJ2-5, with unresolved D. There are 13 residues in the CDR3. Looked up from germline, CDR1 is MGHRA and CDR2 is YSYEKL. V lost 1 base to trimming and J lost 1 base, with 4 bases between them.

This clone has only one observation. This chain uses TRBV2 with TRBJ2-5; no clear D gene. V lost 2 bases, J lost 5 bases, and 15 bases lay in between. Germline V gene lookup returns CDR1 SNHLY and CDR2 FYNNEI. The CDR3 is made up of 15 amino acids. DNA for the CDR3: TGTGCCAGCAGTGAACTAGACCCAGCCAAGGAGACCCAGTACTTC. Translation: CASSELDPAKETQYF.

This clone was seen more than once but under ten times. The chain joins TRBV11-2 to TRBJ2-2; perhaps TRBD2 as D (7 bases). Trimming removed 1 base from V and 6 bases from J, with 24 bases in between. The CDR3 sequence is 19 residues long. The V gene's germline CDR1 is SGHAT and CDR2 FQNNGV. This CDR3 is CASSLASGAGGRRAGELFF. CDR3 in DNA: TGTGCCAGCAGCTTAGCTTCAGGGGCCGGGGGGCGGCGGGCCGGGGAGCTGTTTTTT.

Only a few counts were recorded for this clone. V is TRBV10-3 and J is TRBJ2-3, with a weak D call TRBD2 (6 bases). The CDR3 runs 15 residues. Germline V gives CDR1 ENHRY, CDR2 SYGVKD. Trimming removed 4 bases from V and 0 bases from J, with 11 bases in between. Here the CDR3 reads CAISVADTSTDTQYF. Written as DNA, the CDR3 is TGTGCCATCAGTGTAGCGGACACTAGCACAGATACGCAGTATTTT.

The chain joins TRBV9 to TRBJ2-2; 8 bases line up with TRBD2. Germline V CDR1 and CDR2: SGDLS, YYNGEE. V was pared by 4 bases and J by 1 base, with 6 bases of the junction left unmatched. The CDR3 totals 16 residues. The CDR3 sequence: CASSTRLAQNTGELFF. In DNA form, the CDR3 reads TGTGCCAGCAGCACCCGACTAGCGCAGAACACCGGGGAGCTGTTTTTT. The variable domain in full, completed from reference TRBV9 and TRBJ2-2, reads DSGVTQTPKHLITATGQRVTLRCSPRSGDLSVYWYQQSLDQGLQFLIQYYNGEERAKGNILERFSAQQFPDLHSELNLSSLELGDSALYFCASSTRLAQNTGELFFGEGSRLTVL.

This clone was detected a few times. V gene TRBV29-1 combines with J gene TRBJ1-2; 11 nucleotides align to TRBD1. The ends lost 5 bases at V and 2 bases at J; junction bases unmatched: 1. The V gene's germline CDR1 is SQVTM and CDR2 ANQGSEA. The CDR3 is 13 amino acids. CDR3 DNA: TGCAGCGTTAGGACAGGGGGCAACTATGGCTACACCTTC. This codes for CSVRTGGNYGYTF.

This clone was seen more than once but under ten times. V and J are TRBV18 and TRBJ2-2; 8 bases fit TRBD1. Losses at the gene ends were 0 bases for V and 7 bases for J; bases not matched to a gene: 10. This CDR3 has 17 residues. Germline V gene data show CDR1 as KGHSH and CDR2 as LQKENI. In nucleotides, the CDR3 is TGTGCCAGCTCACCACCTGGGGCAGGGGGCGCGAACGGGGAGCTGTTTTTT. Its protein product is CASSPPGAGGANGELFF. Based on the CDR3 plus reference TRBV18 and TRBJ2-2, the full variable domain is NAGVMQNPRHLVRRRGQEARLRCSPMKGHSHVYWYRQLPEEGLKFMVYLQKENIIDESGMPKERFSAEFPKEGPSILRIQQVVRGDSAAYFCASSPPGAGGANGELFFGEGSRLTVL.

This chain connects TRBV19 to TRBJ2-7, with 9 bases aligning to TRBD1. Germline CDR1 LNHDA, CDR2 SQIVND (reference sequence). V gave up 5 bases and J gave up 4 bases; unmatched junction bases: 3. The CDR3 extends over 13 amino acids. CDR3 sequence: CASSQGQGYEQYF. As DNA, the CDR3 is TGTGCCAGTAGTCAAGGACAGGGGTACGAGCAGTACTTC. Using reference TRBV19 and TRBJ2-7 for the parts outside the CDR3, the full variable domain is DGGITQSPKYLFRKEGQNVTLSCEQNLNHDAMYWYRQDPGQGLRLIYYSQIVNDFQKGDIAEGYSVSREKKESFPLTVTSAQKNPTAFYLCASSQGQGYEQYFGPGTRLTVT.

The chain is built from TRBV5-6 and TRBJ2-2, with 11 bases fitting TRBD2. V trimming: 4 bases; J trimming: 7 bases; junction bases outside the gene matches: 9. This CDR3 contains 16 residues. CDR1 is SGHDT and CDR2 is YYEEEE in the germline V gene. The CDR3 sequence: CASSLLGTSGSGELFF. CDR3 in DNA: TGTGCCAGCAGCCTACTTGGAACTAGCGGGAGCGGGGAGCTGTTTTTT. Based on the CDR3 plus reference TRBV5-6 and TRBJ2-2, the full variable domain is DAGVTQSPTHLIKTRGQQVTLRCSPKSGHDTVSWYQQALGQGPQFIFQYYEEEERQRGNFPDRFSGHQFPNYSSELNVNALLLGDSALYLCASSLLGTSGSGELFFGEGSRLTVL.

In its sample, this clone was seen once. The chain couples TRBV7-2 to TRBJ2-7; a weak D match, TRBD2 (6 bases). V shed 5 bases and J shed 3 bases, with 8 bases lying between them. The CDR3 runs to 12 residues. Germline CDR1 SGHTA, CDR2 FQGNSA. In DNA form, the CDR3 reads TGTGCCAGCAGCCGTAGCGGCTACGAGCAGTACTTC. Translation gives CASSRSGYEQYF.

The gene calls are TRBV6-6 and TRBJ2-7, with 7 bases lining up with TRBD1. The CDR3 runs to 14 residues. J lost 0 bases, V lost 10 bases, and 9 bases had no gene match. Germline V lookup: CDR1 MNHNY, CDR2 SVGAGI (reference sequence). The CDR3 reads CATNRQGVSYEQYF. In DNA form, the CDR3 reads TGTGCCACCAACAGACAGGGCGTCTCCTACGAGCAGTACTTC.

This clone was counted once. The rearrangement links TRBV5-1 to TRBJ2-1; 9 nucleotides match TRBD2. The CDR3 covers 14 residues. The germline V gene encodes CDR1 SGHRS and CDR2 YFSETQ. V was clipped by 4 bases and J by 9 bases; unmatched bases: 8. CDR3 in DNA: TGCGCCAGCAGCGGGGGAACTAGCGGGCGTGAGCAGTTCTTC. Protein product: CASSGGTSGREQFF.

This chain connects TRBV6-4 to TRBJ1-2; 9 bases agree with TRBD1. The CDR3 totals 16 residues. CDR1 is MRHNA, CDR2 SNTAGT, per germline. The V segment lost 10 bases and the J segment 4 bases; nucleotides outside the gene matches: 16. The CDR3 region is CANISGGTGGSYGYTF. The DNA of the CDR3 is TGTGCCAACATCAGTGGGGGAACAGGGGGCTCCTATGGCTACACCTTC.